These T cell receptor beta chains were read from a single sample in a study of cytotoxic CD8 clonotypes in ibrutinib-treated CLL. Only in-frame clones appear in the TCRdb table, and some are missing; sequencing was by immunoSEQ multiplex PCR. The sample carries 100,000 to 150,000 clones, 80% to 90% recorded once. Specimen: PBMCs, collected after 24 months of ibrutinib treatment. All receptors come from a human donor with chronic lymphocytic leukemia. The CDR3 runs from the conserved cysteine through the conserved F or W. The D gene is left open where the match is weak. The size of a clone is reported for some rows only, either as once, few or many, or as a class for expanded clones.

D	V	J	size	DNA	CDR3
TRBD2	TRBV9	TRBJ2-2	.	TGTGCCAGCAGCGTAGAAGGAGCGGGGCGAGCCGGGGAGCTGTTTTTT	CASSVEGAGRAGELFF
.	TRBV7-3	TRBJ2-3	.	TGTGCCAGCAGCTCCGGCAGGGGATATTACACAGATACGCAGTATTTT	CASSSGRGYYTDTQYF
.	TRBV27	TRBJ2-7	.	TGTGCCAGCAGTTTGGCTATAGGGGCCTACGAGCAGTACTTC	CASSLAIGAYEQYF
.	TRBV7-9	TRBJ2-5	.	TGTGCCAGCAGCGCCCCTCGGGGCGCGGAGACCCAGTACTTC	CASSAPRGAETQYF
.	TRBV9	TRBJ2-7	.	TGTGCCAGCAGCATCTCCGAGGAGGCTACTTACTACGAGCAGTACTTC	CASSISEEATYYEQYF
TRBD1	TRBV11-2	TRBJ1-3	.	TGTGCCAGCAGCCCCCAGGACAGGGCGGGTGGAAACACCATATATTTT	CASSPQDRAGGNTIYF
.	TRBV5-1	TRBJ1-1	.	TGCGCCAGCAGCTCGTTACAGACAGGGAACACTGAAGCTTTCTTT	CASSSLQTGNTEAFF
TRBD2	TRBV11-3	TRBJ2-3	once	TGTGCCAGCAGCTTAGGACTAGCCGGGGTAGATACGCAGTATTTT	CASSLGLAGVDTQYF
TRBD1	TRBV5-1	TRBJ1-4	.	TGCGCCAGCAGCTTGACGCCAGACAGGGGAAAAGAAAAACTGTTTTTT	CASSLTPDRGKEKLFF
TRBD1	TRBV7-2	TRBJ1-3	.	TGTGCCAGCAGCGGACAGGGGTTAGGAAACACCATATATTTT	CASSGQGLGNTIYF
.	TRBV6-1	TRBJ2-3	.	TGTGCCAGCAGTGGTTCCACAGATACGCAGTATTTT	CASSGSTDTQYF
TRBD1	TRBV18	TRBJ2-7	.	TGTGCCAGCTCACCGAAAGGAGTAGTGACAGGGGGCAGCGAGCAGTACTTC	CASSPKGVVTGGSEQYF
TRBD2	TRBV28	TRBJ2-1	.	TGTGCGGCCCAGCTCGCTAGGGCTAGCGGGGGATACAATGAGCAGTTCTTC	CAAQLARASGGYNEQFF
TRBD1	TRBV2	TRBJ1-2	.	TGTGCCAGCAGCGAAATAGGACAGGGTACTTGGGGTGGCTACACCTTC	CASSEIGQGTWGGYTF
TRBD1	TRBV7-8	TRBJ2-2	once	TGTGCCAGCAGCTTGGCAGGGGGCACCGGGGAGCTGTTTTTT	CASSLAGGTGELFF
.	TRBV7-9	TRBJ1-1	.	TGTGCCAGCAGCATCTCGGTAGACACTGAAGCTTTCTTT	CASSISVDTEAFF
.	TRBV18	TRBJ2-5	.	TGTGCCAGCTCACCCAACCAAGAGACCCAGTACTTC	CASSPNQETQYF
.	TRBV6-5	TRBJ1-3	.	TGTGCCAGCAGTTACGAGGGTCTCTCTGGAAACACCATATATTTT	CASSYEGLSGNTIYF
.	TRBV10-3	TRBJ2-1	.	TGTGCCACAGGACAGCCCGTAAATGAGCAGTTCTTC	CATGQPVNEQFF
.	TRBV6-5	TRBJ1-4	.	TGTGCCAGCAGTTACGGTCAGTCGGGGGAAAAACTGTTTTTT	CASSYGQSGEKLFF
.	TRBV7-9	TRBJ1-3	once	TGTGCCAGCAGCTCAGTGATTAGGGCTTCAGGAAACACCATATATTTT	CASSSVIRASGNTIYF
.	TRBV29-1	TRBJ2-7	.	TGCAGCGTTGCTGGTGGGGCGGGGTCCTACGAGCAGTACTTC	CSVAGGAGSYEQYF
TRBD1	TRBV11-1	TRBJ1-3	.	TGTGCCAGCAGCGCGGGACAGGGAACCTCTGGAAACACCATATATTTT	CASSAGQGTSGNTIYF
.	TRBV7-2	TRBJ1-5	.	TGTGCCAGCAGCTACAGGGCTAATCAGCCCCAGCATTTT	CASSYRANQPQHF
TRBD1	TRBV28	TRBJ2-5	once	TGTGCCAGCAGTCCCTCCTGGTGGACAGGGGAGATTATGAAGACCCAGTACTTC	CASSPSWWTGEIMKTQYF
.	TRBV21-1	TRBJ2-3	few	TGTGCCAGCAGCAAACTAGCGGGAGTCACAGATACGCAGTATTTT	CASSKLAGVTDTQYF
.	TRBV19	TRBJ1-5	.	TGTGCCAGTACCCTGGGGCCTGGAGGGGGTCAGCCCCAGCATTTT	CASTLGPGGGQPQHF
.	TRBV5-1	TRBJ1-3	.	TGCGCCAGCAGTCGGTCCGGGGCCCCGGATTCTTACTACGATTTT	CASSRSGAPDSYYDF
.	TRBV7-3	TRBJ2-1	.	TGTGCCAGCAGCCCCGACAACACAGCCCGCGGCGAGCAGTTCTTC	CASSPDNTARGEQFF
.	TRBV28	TRBJ2-5	.	TGTGCCACCTGGGGTGGGGGGGCCGTTGAGACCCAGTACTTC	CATWGGGAVETQYF
.	TRBV27	TRBJ1-3	.	TGTGCCAGCATGCCTTTCCGGGGCTCTGGAAACACCATATATTTT	CASMPFRGSGNTIYF
.	TRBV11-2	TRBJ2-7	.	TGTGCCAGCAGCGTCTCCTACGAGCAGTACTTC	CASSVSYEQYF
.	TRBV7-2	TRBJ2-7	.	TGTGCCAGCAGCTCCTCTAGCGCAAGCTCCTACGAGCAGTACTTC	CASSSSSASSYEQYF
TRBD1	TRBV19	TRBJ2-3	.	TGTGCCAGTAGTAACAGGGGATCTAGCACAGATACGCAGTATTTT	CASSNRGSSTDTQYF